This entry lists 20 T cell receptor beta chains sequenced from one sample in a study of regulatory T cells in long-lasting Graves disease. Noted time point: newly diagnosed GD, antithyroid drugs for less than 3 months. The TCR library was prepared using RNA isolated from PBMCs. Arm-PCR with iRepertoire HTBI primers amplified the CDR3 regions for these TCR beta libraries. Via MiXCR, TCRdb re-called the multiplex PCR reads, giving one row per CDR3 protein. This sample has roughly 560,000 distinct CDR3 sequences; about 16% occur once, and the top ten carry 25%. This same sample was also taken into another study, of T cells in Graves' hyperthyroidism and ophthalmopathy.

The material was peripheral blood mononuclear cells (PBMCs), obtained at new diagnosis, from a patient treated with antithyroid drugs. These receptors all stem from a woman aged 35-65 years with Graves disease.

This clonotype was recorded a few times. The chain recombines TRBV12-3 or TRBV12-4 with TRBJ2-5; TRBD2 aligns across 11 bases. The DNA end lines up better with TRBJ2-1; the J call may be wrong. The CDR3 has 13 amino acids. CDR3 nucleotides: TGTGCCAGCAGGGCTAGCGGGGGGATTGAGCAGTTCTTC. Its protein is CASRASGGIEQFF.

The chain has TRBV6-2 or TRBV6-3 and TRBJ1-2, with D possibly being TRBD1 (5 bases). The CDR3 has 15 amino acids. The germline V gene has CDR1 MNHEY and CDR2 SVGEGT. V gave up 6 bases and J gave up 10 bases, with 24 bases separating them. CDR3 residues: CASSPVDGTSNLYTF. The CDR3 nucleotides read TGTGCCAGCAGCCCCGTGGACGGGACGTCTAACCTCTACACCTTC.

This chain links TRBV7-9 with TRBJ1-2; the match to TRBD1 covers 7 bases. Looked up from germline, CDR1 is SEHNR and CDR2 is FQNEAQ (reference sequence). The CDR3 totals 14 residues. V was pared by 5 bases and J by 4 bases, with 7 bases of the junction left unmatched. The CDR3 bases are TGTGCCAGCAGCGCCCATACAGGGGTCTATGGCTACACCTTC. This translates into CASSAHTGVYGYTF.

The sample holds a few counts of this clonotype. The CDR3, as DNA: TGTGCCAGCAGTTCCTCTGACAGGGGGCTTGCCGGGGAGCTGTTTTTT. Encoded protein: CASSSSDRGLAGELFF. The gene calls are TRBV6-5 and TRBJ2-2, with 10 bases that match TRBD1. The CDR3 spans 16 residues. Germline values: CDR1 MNHEY, CDR2 SVGAGI. Trimming took 4 bases from V and 6 from J; bases not matched to a gene: 8.

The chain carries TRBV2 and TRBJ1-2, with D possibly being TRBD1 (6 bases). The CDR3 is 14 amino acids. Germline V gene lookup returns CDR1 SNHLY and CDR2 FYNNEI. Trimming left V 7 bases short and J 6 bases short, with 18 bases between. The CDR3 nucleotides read TGTGCCAGCAAGGTGGAGACAGGAGTAGATGGCTACACCTTC. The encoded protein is CASKVETGVDGYTF.

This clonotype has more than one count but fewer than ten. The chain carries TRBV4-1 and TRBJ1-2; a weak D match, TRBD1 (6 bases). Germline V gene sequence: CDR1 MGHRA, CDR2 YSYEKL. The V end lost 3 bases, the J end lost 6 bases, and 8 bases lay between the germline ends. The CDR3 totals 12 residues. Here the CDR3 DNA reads TGCGCCAGCAGCCAGGGGGCCGATGGCTACACCTTC. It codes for CASSQGADGYTF.

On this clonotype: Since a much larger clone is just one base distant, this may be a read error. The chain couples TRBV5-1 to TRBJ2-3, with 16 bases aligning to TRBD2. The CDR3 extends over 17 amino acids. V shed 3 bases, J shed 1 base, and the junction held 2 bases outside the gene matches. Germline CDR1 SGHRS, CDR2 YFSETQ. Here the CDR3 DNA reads TGCGCCAGCAGCTCGGGACTAGCGGGGGGGCGCACAGATACGCAGTATTTT. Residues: CASSSGLAGGRTDTQYF.

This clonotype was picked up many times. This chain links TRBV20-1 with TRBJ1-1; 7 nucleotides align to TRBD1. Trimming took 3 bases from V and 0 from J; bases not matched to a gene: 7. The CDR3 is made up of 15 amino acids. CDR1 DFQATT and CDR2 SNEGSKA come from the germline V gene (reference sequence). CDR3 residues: CSASSGGAMNTEAFF. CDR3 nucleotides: TGCAGTGCTAGTTCAGGGGGGGCTATGAACACTGAAGCTTTCTTT.

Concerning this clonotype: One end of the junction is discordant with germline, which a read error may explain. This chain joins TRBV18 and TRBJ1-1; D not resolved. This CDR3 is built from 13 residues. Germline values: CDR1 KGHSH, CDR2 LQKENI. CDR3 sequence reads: CASSPNSNTEALF. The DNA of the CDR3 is TGTGCCAGCTCACCAAATTCAAACACTGAAGCTCTCTTT.

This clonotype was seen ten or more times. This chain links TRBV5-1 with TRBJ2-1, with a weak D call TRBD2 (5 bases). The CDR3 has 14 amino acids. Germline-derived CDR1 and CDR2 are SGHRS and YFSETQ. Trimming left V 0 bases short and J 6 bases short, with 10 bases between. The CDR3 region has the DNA TGCGCCAGCAGCTTGGCCATGGAGGCCAATGAGCAGTTCTTC. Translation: CASSLAMEANEQFF.

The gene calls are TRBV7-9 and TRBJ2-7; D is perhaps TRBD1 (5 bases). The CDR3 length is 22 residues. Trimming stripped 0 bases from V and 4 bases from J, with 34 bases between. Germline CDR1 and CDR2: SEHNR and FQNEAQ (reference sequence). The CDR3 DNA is TGTGCCAGCAGCTTAGCTAATATTGGCTCGAGGCTTTCGGGCAGGGTGGATTACGAGCAGTACTTC. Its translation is CASSLANIGSRLSGRVDYEQYF.

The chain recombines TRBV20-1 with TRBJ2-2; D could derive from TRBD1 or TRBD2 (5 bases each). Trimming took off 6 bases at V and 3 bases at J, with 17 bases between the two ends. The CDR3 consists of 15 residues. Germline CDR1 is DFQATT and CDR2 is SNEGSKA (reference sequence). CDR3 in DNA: TGCAGTGCCTTCGGGACCCCTGGGCACACCGGGGAGCTGTTTTTT. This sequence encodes CSAFGTPGHTGELFF.

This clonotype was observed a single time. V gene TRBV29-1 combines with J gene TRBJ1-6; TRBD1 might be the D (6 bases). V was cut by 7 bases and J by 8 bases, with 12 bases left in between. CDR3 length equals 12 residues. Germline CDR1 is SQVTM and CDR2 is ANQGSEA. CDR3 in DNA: TGCAGCGCAGGGGATTGGGATTCACCCCTCCACTTT. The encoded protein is CSAGDWDSPLHF. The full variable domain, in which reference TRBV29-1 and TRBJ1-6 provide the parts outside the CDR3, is SAVISQKPSRDICQRGTSLTIQCQVDSQVTMMFWYRQQPGQSLTLIATANQGSEATYESGFVIDKFPISRPNLTFSTLTVSNMSPEDSSIYLCSAGDWDSPLHFGNGTRLTVT.

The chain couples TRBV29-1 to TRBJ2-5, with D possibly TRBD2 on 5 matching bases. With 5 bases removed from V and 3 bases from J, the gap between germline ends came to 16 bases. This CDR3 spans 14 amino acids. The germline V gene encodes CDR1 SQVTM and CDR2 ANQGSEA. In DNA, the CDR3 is TGCAGCGTTCGTCCTCCGAGGGCCAAAGAGACCCAGTACTTC. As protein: CSVRPPRAKETQYF.

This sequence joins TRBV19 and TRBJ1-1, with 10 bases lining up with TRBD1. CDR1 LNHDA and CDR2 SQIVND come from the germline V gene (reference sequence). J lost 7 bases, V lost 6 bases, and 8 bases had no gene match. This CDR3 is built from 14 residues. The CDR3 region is CASSPTGGQDEAFF. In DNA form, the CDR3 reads TGTGCCAGTAGCCCGACAGGGGGCCAAGATGAAGCTTTCTTT. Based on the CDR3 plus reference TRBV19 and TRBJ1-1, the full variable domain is DGGITQSPKYLFRKEGQNVTLSCEQNLNHDAMYWYRQDPGQGLRLIYYSQIVNDFQKGDIAEGYSVSREKKESFPLTVTSAQKNPTAFYLCASSPTGGQDEAFFGQGTRLTVV.

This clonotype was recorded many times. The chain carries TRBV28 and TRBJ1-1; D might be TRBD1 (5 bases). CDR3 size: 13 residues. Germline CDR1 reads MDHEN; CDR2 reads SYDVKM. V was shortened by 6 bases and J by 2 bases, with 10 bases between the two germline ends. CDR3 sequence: CASRPQGNTEAFF. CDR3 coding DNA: TGTGCCAGCAGGCCTCAGGGAAACACTGAAGCTTTCTTT.

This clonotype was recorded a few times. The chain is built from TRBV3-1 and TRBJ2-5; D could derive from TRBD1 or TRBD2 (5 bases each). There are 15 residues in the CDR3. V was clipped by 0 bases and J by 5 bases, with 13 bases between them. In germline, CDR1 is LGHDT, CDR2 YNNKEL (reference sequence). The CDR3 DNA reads TGTGCCAGCAGCCAAGATCTGGGGGTCCGGGAGACCCAGTACTTC. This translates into CASSQDLGVRETQYF.

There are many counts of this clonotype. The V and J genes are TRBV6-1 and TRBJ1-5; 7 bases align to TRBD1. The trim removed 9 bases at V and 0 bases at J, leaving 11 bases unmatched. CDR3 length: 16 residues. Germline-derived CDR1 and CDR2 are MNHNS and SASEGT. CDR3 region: CARAPGQLYSNQPQHF. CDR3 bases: TGTGCCAGGGCGCCGGGACAGCTTTATAGCAATCAGCCCCAGCATTTT.

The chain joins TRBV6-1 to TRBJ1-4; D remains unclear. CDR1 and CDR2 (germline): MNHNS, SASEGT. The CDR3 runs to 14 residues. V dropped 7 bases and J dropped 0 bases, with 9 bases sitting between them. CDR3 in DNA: TGTGCCAGCACGACTTCGGCAACTAATGAAAAACTGTTTTTT. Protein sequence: CASTTSATNEKLFF.

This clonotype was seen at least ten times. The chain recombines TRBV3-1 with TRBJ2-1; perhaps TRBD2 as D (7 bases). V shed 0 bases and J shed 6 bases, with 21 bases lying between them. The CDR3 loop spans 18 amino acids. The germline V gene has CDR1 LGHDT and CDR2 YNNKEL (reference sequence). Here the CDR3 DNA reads TGTGCCAGCAGCCAAGACCCCCCACTGGCGGGGGCCCCCAATGAGCAGTTCTTC. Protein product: CASSQDPPLAGAPNEQFF.